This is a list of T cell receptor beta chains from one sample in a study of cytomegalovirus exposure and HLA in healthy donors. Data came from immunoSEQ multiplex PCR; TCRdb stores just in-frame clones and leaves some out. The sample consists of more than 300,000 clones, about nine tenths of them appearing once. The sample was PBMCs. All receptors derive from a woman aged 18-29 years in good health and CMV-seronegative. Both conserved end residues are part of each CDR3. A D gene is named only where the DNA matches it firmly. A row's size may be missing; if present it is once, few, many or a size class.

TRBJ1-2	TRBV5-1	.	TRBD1	TGCGCCAGCAGCTCTGGCCCGGGACAGGGGGATGGCTACACCTTC	CASSSGPGQGDGYTF
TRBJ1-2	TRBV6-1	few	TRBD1	TGTGCCAGCAGATCACAGGGGTCCTATGGCTACACCTTC	CASRSQGSYGYTF
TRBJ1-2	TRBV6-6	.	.	TGTGCCAGCAGAGGCGTTCTTGAGGCAGCAAACTATGGCTACACCTTC	CASRGVLEAANYGYTF
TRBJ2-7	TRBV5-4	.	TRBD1	TGTGCCAGCAGCCGGGACAGTATTTACGAGCAGTACTTC	CASSRDSIYEQYF
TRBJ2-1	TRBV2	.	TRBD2	TGTGCCAGCGTGAGCGGGAGTAATGAGCAGTTCTTC	CASVSGSNEQFF
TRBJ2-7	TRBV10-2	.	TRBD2	TGCGCCACCTCACAAGTGTGGGGGGGCTACGAGCAGTACTTC	CATSQVWGGYEQYF
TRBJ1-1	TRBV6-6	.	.	TGTGCCAGTTATTCTCCGGCTGAAGCTTTCTTT	CASYSPAEAFF
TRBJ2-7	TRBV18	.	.	TGTGCCAGCTCACCACAGGGGAACTACGAGCAGTACTTC	CASSPQGNYEQYF
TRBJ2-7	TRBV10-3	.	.	TGTGCCATCAGCCCTGGAGGCCTCTACGAGCAGTACTTC	CAISPGGLYEQYF
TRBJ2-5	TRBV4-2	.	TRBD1	TGTGCCAGCAGCCTTGACAGGGCCCAAGAGACCCAGTACTTC	CASSLDRAQETQYF
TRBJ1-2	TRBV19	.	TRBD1	TGTGCCAGTAGTCGGACAGGGGTCCCCTATGGCTACACCTTC	CASSRTGVPYGYTF
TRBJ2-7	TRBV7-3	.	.	TGTGCCAGCAGCTTAACGGGAGACAGGTCCTACGAGCAGTACTTC	CASSLTGDRSYEQYF
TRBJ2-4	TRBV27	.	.	TGTGCCAGCTCTCAATCCCAGGGATCCAAAAACATTCAGTACTTC	CASSQSQGSKNIQYF
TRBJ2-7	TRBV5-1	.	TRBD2	TGCGCCAGCAGCTTTTCTAGCGGGAACAACGAGCAGTACTTC	CASSFSSGNNEQYF
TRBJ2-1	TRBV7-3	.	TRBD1	TGTGCCAGCAGCTCCCAAGGGACAGGGAATTACAATGAGCAGTTCTTC	CASSSQGTGNYNEQFF
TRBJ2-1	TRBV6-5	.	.	TGTGCCAGCAGTTACAAGGGGGGGGAGTTCTTC	CASSYKGGEFF
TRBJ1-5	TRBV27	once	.	TGTGCCAGCAGTTTTAACAGAGATCAGCCCCAGCATTTT	CASSFNRDQPQHF